This TCR beta chain was recorded in a study of blood T cell repertoires in COVID-19. The wider study: Acute and convalescent COVID-19 specimens originated in the United States, Italy and Spain. The analysed material was cDNA or gDNA that came from T cells, B-cell-depleted T cells, or PBMCs.

The ends lost 4 bases at V and 6 bases at J; junction bases unmatched: 5. The germline gives CDR1 SQVTM, CDR2 ANQGSEA. CDR3 length: 13 amino acids. The authors' processing: Reference gene primers were amplified, and this amplification served to estimate nucleated cell counts. The repertoire was sequenced with immunoSEQ multiplex PCR; TCRdb's copy has only in-frame clones and lacks some. The D gene and trimming were derived from the DNA, and the V and J assignments and clone size from that table. The sample consists of 150,000 to 200,000 clones, nearly 80% of them appearing once. The sequencing input was peripheral blood. The rearrangement links TRBV29-1 to TRBJ2-1; 8 bases are a match to TRBD1. This TCR derives from a woman in her 70s with acute or convalescent COVID-19. CDR3 DNA: TGCAGCGTTGGGATAACAGGGGGCAATGAGCAGTTCTTC. Translation gives CSVGITGGNEQFF.